Below, 13 T cell receptor beta chains from the same sample are listed, as sequenced in a study of graft-versus-host responses after intestinal transplantation. Some clones are missing from TCRdb's copy, which holds only in-frame ones; the method was immunoSEQ multiplex PCR. The profile shows 8,000 to 9,000 clones, under 35% of them singletons. The sequences come from alloreactive CD4+ T cells from a mixed lymphocyte reaction culture, collected before intestinal transplant. Subset noted: CFSE-low proliferating T cells sorted from roughly six-day pre-transplant mixed lymphocyte reaction (GvH or HvG direction). These receptors originate from a human patient who received an intestinal transplant.

The gene calls are TRBV2 and TRBJ2-3; D perhaps matches TRBD1 (6 bases). The CDR3 contains 15 residues. The V end lost 4 bases, the J end lost 3 bases, and 14 bases lay between the germline ends. From germline, CDR1 is SNHLY and CDR2 FYNNEI. The CDR3 here is CASSGEAGATDTQYF. For the CDR3, the DNA is TGTGCCAGCAGTGGTGAGGCAGGGGCTACAGATACGCAGTATTTT.

V gene TRBV28 combines with J gene TRBJ1-4; D perhaps matches TRBD1 (5 bases). CDR3 length: 17 amino acids. Trimming shortened V by 7 bases and J by 7 bases, and 25 bases separated the two germline ends. From germline, CDR1 is MDHEN and CDR2 SYDVKM. The chain's CDR3 is CASTRAGRRDEGEKLFF. CDR3 DNA sequence: TGTGCCAGCACCAGGGCCGGTCGGAGGGACGAAGGTGAAAAACTGTTTTTT.

The chain has TRBV4-2 and TRBJ2-5, with 7 bases identical to TRBD2. Germline V gene sequence: CDR1 LGHNA, CDR2 YNFKEQ. V shed 5 bases, J shed 4 bases, and the junction held 10 bases outside the gene matches. The CDR3 has 15 amino acids. As DNA, the CDR3 is TGTGCCAGCAGCTCAGGGAGGGTGGAGGGAGAGACCCAGTACTTC. Its translation is CASSSGRVEGETQYF.

The J gene is TRBJ1-6, the V gene TRBV6-5; 10 bases are a match to TRBD1. Germline CDR1 reads MNHEY; CDR2 reads SVGAGI. V lost 0 bases to trimming and J lost 9 bases; unmatched junction nucleotides: 2. The CDR3 covers 15 residues. The CDR3: CASSYSRQGASPLHF. CDR3 nucleotide sequence: TGTGCCAGCAGTTACTCCAGACAGGGGGCTTCACCCCTCCACTTT.

The gene calls are TRBV12-5 and TRBJ1-2; D is unresolved. Trimming took 0 bases from V and 4 from J, leaving 21 bases between them. Looked up from germline, CDR1 is LGHNT and CDR2 is FRNRAP. The CDR3 is 18 residues long. CDR3 loop: CASGLVGRGYSRPYGYTF. The CDR3 bases are TGTGCTAGTGGTTTGGTAGGCCGTGGTTACAGCCGCCCCTATGGCTACACCTTC.

V is TRBV19 and J is TRBJ2-7; the match to TRBD1 covers 10 bases. V lost 5 bases and J lost 2; bases outside the gene matches: 3. There are 14 residues in the CDR3. Per germline, CDR1 LNHDA and CDR2 SQIVND (reference sequence). In DNA form, the CDR3 reads TGTGCCAGTAGTTCCGGGACAGGGGCCTACGAGCAGTACTTC. Its protein is CASSSGTGAYEQYF.

The gene calls are TRBV4-1 and TRBJ2-1; D is possibly TRBD1 (6 bases). The CDR3 runs to 14 residues. Germline CDR1 MGHRA, CDR2 YSYEKL. V shed 3 bases and J shed 4 bases, with 10 bases lying between them. The CDR3 nucleotides read TGCGCCAGCAGCCACAGAGACAGGTACAATGAGCAGTTCTTC. Amino acid sequence: CASSHRDRYNEQFF.

In this sample, this clone turned up a few times. The V and J genes are TRBV6-1 and TRBJ1-6; D is ambiguous. The CDR3 runs 13 residues. The V end was cut by 7 bases, the J end by 2 bases, with 6 bases between. Per the germline V gene, CDR1 is MNHNS and CDR2 is SASEGT. As DNA, the CDR3 is TGTGCCAGCACGGGGACCTATAATTCACCCCTCCACTTT. Translated: CASTGTYNSPLHF.

This sequence joins TRBV19 and TRBJ1-1, with TRBD1 matching 9 bases. The CDR3 has 13 amino acids. V lost 7 bases and J lost 5; bases outside the gene matches: 5. Looked up from germline, CDR1 is LNHDA and CDR2 is SQIVND (reference sequence). In nucleotides, the CDR3 is TGTGCCAGTAACTACAGGGGGCAAACTGAAGCTTTCTTT. Protein: CASNYRGQTEAFF.

V and J are TRBV5-1 and TRBJ2-3; a weak D match, TRBD1 (6 bases). CDR3 size: 14 residues. The germline CDR1 and CDR2 sequences are SGHRS and YFSETQ. Trimming took off 4 bases at V and 3 bases at J, with 12 bases between the two ends. The CDR3 DNA sequence: TGCGCCAGCAGCCCACAGGGTAGAACAGATACGCAGTATTTT. The encoded protein is CASSPQGRTDTQYF.

This clone is medium-sized by share. The chain employs TRBV7-3 and TRBJ2-3; D remains ambiguous. Per germline, CDR1 SGHTA and CDR2 FQGTGA. The CDR3 spans 14 residues. The germline V and J ends were trimmed by 1 base and 4 bases, with 9 bases remaining between them. The chain's CDR3 is CASSLRSPPDTQYF. In nucleotides, the CDR3 is TGTGCCAGCAGCTTAAGGAGTCCTCCAGATACGCAGTATTTT. Drawing the rest from reference TRBV7-3 and TRBJ2-3, the complete variable domain is GAGVSQTPSNKVTEKGKYVELRCDPISGHTALYWYRQSLGQGPEFLIYFQGTGAADDSGLPNDRFFAVRPEGSVSTLKIQRTERGDSAVYLCASSLRSPPDTQYFGPGTRLTVL.

This clone was seen more than once but under ten times. The J gene is TRBJ1-5, the V gene TRBV6-1; weak D call: TRBD1 (5 bases). The CDR3 spans 13 residues. Trimming removed 7 bases from V and 8 bases from J, with 15 bases in between. Germline V lookup: CDR1 MNHNS, CDR2 SASEGT. The CDR3 DNA sequence: TGTGCCAGCACCGAGGCCAGGGTTAAGCCCCAGCATTTT. This gives the protein CASTEARVKPQHF.

This chain uses TRBV5-1 with TRBJ2-3; no clear D. V was clipped by 1 base and J by 4 bases, with 7 bases between them. This CDR3 contains 13 residues. Looked up from germline, CDR1 is SGHRS and CDR2 is YFSETQ. The CDR3 here is CASSLQEADTQYF. CDR3 DNA: TGCGCCAGCAGCTTGCAAGAGGCAGATACGCAGTATTTT.